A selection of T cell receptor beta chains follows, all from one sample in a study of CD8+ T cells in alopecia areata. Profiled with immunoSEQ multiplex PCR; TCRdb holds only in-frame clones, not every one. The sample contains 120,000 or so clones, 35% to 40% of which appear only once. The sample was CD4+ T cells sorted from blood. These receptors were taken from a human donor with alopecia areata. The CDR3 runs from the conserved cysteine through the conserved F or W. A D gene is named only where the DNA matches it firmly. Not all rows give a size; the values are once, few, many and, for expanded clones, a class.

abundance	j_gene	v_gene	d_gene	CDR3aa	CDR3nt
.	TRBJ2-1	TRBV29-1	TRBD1	CSVSGTGRINEQFF	TGCAGCGTCTCCGGGACAGGGAGGATCAATGAGCAGTTCTTC
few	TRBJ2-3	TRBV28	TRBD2	CASSSSGDRTDTQYF	TGTGCCAGCAGTTCAAGCGGGGATCGCACAGATACGCAGTATTTT
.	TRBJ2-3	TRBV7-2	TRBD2	CASSLGLAGGWSDTQYF	TGTGCCAGCAGCTTAGGACTAGCGGGGGGGTGGTCAGATACGCAGTATTTT
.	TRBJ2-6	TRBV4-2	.	CASSQEIRSGANVLTF	TGTGCCAGCAGCCAAGAGATCCGGTCTGGGGCCAACGTCCTGACTTTC
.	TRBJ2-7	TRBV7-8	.	CASSLPQYEQYF	TGTGCCAGCAGCTTACCTCAGTACGAGCAGTACTTC
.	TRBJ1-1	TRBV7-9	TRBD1	CASSPRGLAGGRKAFF	TGTGCCAGCAGCCCCCGCGGGCTGGCAGGGGGCCGTAAAGCTTTCTTT
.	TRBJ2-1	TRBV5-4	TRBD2	CASSSTSGSSNEQFF	TGTGCCAGCAGCTCGACTAGCGGGAGTAGCAATGAGCAGTTCTTC
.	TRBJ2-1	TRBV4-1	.	CASSQARDYNEQFF	TGCGCCAGCAGCCAGGCTCGCGACTACAATGAGCAGTTCTTC
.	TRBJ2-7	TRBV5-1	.	CASSSTVKDEQYF	TGCGCCAGCAGTTCGACAGTCAAGGACGAGCAGTACTTC
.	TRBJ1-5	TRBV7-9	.	CASSLIGDNQPQHF	TGTGCCAGCAGCTTAATTGGGGACAATCAGCCCCAGCATTTT
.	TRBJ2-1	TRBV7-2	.	CASSPQTGDEQFF	TGTGCCAGCAGCCCACAGACCGGAGATGAGCAGTTCTTC
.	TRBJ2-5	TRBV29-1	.	CSIGPGRETQYF	TGCAGCATAGGACCCGGAAGGGAGACCCAGTACTTC
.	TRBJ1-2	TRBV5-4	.	CASSSARAGGYTF	TGTGCCAGCAGCTCGGCCAGGGCGGGTGGCTACACCTTC
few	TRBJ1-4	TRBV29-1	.	CSVRSGLTNEKLFF	TGCAGCGTCCGTAGCGGACTGACGAACGAAAAACTGTTTTTT
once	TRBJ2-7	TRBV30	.	CAWSRGTGIYEQYF	TGTGCCTGGAGCCGGGGGACCGGGATCTACGAGCAGTACTTC
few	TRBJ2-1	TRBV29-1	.	CSVPGTWDEQFF	TGCAGCGTGCCGGGGACTTGGGATGAGCAGTTCTTC
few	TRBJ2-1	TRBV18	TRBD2	CASSPETGLAVGRSYNEQFF	TGTGCCAGCTCACCAGAGACGGGACTAGCGGTCGGGCGGTCCTACAATGAGCAGTTCTTC
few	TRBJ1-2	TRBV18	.	CASSPRLDEEYGYTF	TGTGCCAGCTCACCACGATTGGACGAGGAGTATGGCTACACCTTC
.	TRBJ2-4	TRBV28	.	CASSFEGAAKNIQYF	TGTGCCAGCAGTTTTGAGGGAGCAGCCAAAAACATTCAGTACTTC
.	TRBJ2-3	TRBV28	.	CASQRAGFSDTQYF	TGTGCCAGCCAAAGGGCCGGTTTCTCAGATACGCAGTATTTT
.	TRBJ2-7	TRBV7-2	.	CASSLLAEQYF	TGTGCCAGCAGCTTACTAGCGGAGCAGTACTTC
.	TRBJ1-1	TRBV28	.	CASSLSVAEAFF	TGTGCCAGCAGTTTGTCGGTAGCTGAAGCTTTCTTT
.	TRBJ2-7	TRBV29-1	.	CSVVGDRIYEQYF	TGCAGCGTTGTGGGAGACAGGATCTACGAGCAGTACTTC
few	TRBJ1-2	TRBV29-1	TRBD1	CSVRQGANYGYTF	TGCAGCGTGCGACAGGGGGCTAACTATGGCTACACCTTC
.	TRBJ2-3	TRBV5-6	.	CASSGNQGDTQYF	TGTGCCAGCAGCGGCAACCAGGGTGATACGCAGTATTTT
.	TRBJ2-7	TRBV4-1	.	CASSQDPGGLYEQYF	TGCGCCAGCAGCCAAGATCCCGGGGGCCTCTACGAGCAGTACTTC
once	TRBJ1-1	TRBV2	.	CASSGDSGEAFF	TGTGCCAGCAGTGGCGATTCGGGGGAAGCTTTCTTT
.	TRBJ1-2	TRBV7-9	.	CASIPSGTYGYTF	TGTGCCAGCATCCCCTCGGGAACCTATGGCTACACCTTC
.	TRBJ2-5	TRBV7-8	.	CASRGTEKETQYF	TGTGCCAGCAGAGGGACGGAGAAAGAGACCCAGTACTTC
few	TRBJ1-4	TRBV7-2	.	CASSLPATTNEKLFF	TGTGCCAGCAGCCTCCCGGCCACAACTAATGAAAAACTGTTTTTT
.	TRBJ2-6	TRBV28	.	CASSFTRRAGANVLTF	TGTGCCAGCAGTTTTACACGGAGGGCTGGGGCCAACGTCCTGACTTTC
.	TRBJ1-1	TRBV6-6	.	CAIKEGMNTEAFF	TGTGCCATCAAGGAGGGTATGAACACTGAAGCTTTCTTT
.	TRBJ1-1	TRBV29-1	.	CSVAGYMNTEAFF	TGCAGCGTCGCAGGGTACATGAACACTGAAGCTTTCTTT
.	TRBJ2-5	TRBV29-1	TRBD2	CSVRAGVGQETQYF	TGCAGCGTTCGCGCGGGAGTTGGGCAAGAGACCCAGTACTTC
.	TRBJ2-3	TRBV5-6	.	CASSWGGVDTQYF	TGTGCCAGCAGCTGGGGGGGCGTCGATACGCAGTATTTT
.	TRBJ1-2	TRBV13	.	CASSLKEIYGYTF	TGTGCCAGCAGCTTAAAGGAGATCTATGGCTACACCTTC
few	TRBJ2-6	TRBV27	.	CASSPLTGRPGANVLTF	TGTGCCAGCAGTCCCCTGACTGGGCGGCCCGGGGCCAACGTCCTGACTTTC
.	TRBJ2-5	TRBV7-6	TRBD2	CASSLASSGRIETQYF	TGTGCCAGCAGCCTAGCATCAAGCGGGAGAATTGAGACCCAGTACTTC
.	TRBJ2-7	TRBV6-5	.	CASSLYQNYEQYF	TGTGCCAGCAGTTTGTACCAGAACTACGAGCAGTACTTC
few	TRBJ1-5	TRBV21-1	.	CASSRIGHRPQHF	TGTGCCAGCAGCAGAATAGGACACCGGCCCCAGCATTTT
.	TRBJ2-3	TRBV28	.	CASIPGARYLDTQYF	TGTGCCAGCATTCCGGGAGCTCGGTATCTAGATACGCAGTATTTT
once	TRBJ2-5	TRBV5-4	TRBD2	CASSLARGRETQYF	TGTGCCAGCAGCTTGGCGCGGGGGAGAGAGACCCAGTACTTC
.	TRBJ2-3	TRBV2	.	CASRSGEARGDTQYF	TGTGCCAGCAGATCCGGGGAAGCACGGGGAGATACGCAGTATTTT